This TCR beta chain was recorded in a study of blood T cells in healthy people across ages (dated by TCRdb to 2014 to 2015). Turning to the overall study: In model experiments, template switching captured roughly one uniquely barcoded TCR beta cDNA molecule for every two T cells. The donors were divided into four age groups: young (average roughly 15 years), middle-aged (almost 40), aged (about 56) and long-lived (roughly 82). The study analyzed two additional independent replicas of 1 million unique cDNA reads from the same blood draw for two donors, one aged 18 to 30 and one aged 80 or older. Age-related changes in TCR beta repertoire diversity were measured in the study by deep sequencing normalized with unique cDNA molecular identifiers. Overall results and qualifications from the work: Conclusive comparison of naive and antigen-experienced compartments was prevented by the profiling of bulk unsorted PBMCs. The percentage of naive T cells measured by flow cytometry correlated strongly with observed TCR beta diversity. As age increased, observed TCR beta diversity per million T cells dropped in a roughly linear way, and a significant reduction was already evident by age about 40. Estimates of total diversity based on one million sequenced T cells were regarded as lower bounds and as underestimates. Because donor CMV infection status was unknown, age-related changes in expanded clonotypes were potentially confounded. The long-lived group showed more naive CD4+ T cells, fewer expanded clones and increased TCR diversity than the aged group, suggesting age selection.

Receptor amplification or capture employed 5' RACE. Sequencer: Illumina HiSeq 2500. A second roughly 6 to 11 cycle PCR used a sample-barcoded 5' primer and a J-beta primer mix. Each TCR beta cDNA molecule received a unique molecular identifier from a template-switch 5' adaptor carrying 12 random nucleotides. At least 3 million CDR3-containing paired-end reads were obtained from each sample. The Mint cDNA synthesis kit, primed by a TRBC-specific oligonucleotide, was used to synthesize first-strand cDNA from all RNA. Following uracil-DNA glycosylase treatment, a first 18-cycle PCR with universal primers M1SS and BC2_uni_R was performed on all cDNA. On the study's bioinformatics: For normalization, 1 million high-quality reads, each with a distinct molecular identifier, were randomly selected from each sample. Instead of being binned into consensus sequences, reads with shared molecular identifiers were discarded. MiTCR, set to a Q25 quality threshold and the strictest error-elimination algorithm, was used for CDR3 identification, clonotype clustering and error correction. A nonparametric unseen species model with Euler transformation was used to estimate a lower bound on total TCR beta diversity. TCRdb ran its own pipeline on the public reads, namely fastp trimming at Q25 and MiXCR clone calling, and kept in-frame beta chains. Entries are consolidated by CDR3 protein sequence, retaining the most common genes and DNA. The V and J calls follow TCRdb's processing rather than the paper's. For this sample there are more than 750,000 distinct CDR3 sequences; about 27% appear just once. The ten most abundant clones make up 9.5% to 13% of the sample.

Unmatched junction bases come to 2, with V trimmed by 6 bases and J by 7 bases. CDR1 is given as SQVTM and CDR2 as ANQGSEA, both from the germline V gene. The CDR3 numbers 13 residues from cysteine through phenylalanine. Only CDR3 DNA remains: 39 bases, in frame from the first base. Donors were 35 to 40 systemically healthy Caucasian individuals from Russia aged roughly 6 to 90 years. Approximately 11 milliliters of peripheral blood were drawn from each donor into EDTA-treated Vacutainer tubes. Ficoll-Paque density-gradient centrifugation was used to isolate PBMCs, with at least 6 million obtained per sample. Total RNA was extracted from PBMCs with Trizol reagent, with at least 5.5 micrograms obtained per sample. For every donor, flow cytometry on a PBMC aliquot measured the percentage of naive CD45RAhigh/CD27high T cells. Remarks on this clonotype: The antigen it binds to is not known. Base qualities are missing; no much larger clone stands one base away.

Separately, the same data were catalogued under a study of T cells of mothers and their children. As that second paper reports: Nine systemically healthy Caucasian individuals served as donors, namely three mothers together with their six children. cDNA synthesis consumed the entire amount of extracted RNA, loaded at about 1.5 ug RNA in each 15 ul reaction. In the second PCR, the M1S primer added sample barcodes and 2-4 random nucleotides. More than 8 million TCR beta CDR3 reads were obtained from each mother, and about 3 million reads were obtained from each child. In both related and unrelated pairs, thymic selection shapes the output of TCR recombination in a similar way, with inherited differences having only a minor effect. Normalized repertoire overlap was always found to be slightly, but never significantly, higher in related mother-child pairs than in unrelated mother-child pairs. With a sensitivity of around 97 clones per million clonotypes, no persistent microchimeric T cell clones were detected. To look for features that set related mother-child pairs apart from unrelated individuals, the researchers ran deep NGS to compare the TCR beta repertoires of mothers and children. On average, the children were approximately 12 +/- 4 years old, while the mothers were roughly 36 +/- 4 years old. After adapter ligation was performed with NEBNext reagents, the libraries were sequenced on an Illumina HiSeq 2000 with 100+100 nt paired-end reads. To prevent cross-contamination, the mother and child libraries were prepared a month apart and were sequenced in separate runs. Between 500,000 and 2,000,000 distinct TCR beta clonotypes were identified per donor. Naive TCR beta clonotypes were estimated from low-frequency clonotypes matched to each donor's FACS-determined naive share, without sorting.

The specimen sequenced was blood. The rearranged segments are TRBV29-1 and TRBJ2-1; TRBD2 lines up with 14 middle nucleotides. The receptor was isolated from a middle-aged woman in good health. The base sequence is TGCAGCGTGGGACTAGCGGGAGCTAATGAGCAGTTCTTC. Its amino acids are CSVGLAGANEQFF.